The 21 T cell receptor beta chains given below trace back to one sample, sequenced in a study of breast tumors, draining lymph nodes, adjacent tissues. Samples came from axillary lymph nodes draining the breast cancer. TCRdb reanalysed the multiplex PCR reads using MiXCR and keeps one entry per CDR3 protein. The sample lists 200,000 to 250,000 distinct CDR3 sequences; about 34% were seen once. The sample comprised axillary lymph node tissue. The receptors come from a female donor with breast cancer. Some clones in this sample may be carry-over from other donors' samples.

This clonotype showed up many times. The genes are TRBV6-5 and TRBJ2-5; either TRBD1 or TRBD2 may fit D (5 bases each). This CDR3 spans 16 amino acids. Trimming left V 6 bases short and J 2 bases short, with 19 bases between. Germline V gene sequence: CDR1 MNHEY, CDR2 SVGAGI. CDR3: CASRAWGNGAQETQYF. DNA of the CDR3: TGTGCCAGCAGAGCTTGGGGGAACGGGGCGCAAGAGACCCAGTACTTC.

This clonotype has at least ten counts. V is TRBV5-1 and J is TRBJ2-1, with 9 bases fitting TRBD2. V was pared by 2 bases and J by 0 bases, with 9 bases of the junction left unmatched. CDR1 and CDR2 (germline): SGHRS, YFSETQ. The CDR3 covers 18 residues. The CDR3 is CASSLRLAGISSYNEQFF. The CDR3 nucleotides are TGCGCCAGCAGCTTAAGGCTAGCGGGGATCAGCTCCTACAATGAGCAGTTCTTC.

The chain uses TRBV15 and TRBJ1-6, with TRBD1 matching 7 bases. The CDR3 extends over 15 amino acids. Germline V gives CDR1 LNHNV, CDR2 YYDKDF (reference sequence). The CDR3 sequence is CARDAGTARNSPLHF. The CDR3 DNA follows: TGTGCTAGAGATGCCGGGACAGCTCGCAATTCACCCCTCCACTTT.

This clonotype was observed many times. V usage is TRBV6-1 and J usage is TRBJ2-3, with 10 positions matching TRBD2. From germline, CDR1 is MNHNS and CDR2 SASEGT. The CDR3 has 15 amino acids. The V and J ends lost 8 bases and 2 bases, in that order; junction bases with no gene match: 7. The CDR3 here is CASLKTSGFTDTQYF. CDR3 nucleotides: TGTGCCAGCCTCAAGACTAGCGGGTTCACAGATACGCAGTATTTT.

The chain is built from TRBV20-1 and TRBJ2-5, with D possibly matching TRBD2 (6 bases). Germline loops: CDR1 DFQATT, CDR2 SNEGSKA (reference sequence). V lost 0 bases and J lost 5, with 13 bases in between. The CDR3 totals 14 residues. The CDR3 is CSARDVAGRETQYF. The CDR3 bases are TGCAGTGCTAGAGATGTGGCAGGGAGGGAGACCCAGTACTTC.

The chain combines TRBV7-9 with TRBJ2-5, with D possibly TRBD2 on 6 matching bases. The ends were cut back, 7 bases at V and 5 bases at J, with 17 bases in the middle. The germline V gene has CDR1 SEHNR and CDR2 FQNEAQ (reference sequence). The CDR3 sequence is 14 residues long. This chain's CDR3 is CASNELAVGETQYF. Written as DNA, the CDR3 is TGTGCCAGCAACGAACTAGCCGTGGGGGAGACCCAGTACTTC.

Remarks on this clonotype: A much more abundant neighbour one base away suggests this may be a read error. The V and J genes are TRBV19 and TRBJ2-7; possibly TRBD1 or TRBD2 for D (5 bases each). Per germline, CDR1 LNHDA and CDR2 SQIVND (reference sequence). The CDR3 has 16 residues. V shed 5 bases and J shed 3 bases, with 20 bases lying between them. CDR3 in amino acids: CASSVGADLEDYEQYF. CDR3 sequence (DNA): TGTGCCAGTAGTGTCGGGGCGGACTTAGAAGACTACGAGCAGTACTTC.

Notes on this clonotype: One end of the junction fails to match germline, which may point to a read error. The rearrangement links TRBV5-1 to TRBJ1-1, with D hard to call. Germline assignment: CDR1 SGHRS and CDR2 YFSETQ. The CDR3 length is 13 residues. CDR3: CASSLYSRIEAFF. The CDR3 DNA reads TGTGCCAGCAGCTTGTATTCTCGGATTGAAGCTTTCTTT.

This chain links TRBV29-1 with TRBJ2-7; tentatively, D is TRBD1 (6 bases). Germline CDR1 reads SQVTM; CDR2 reads ANQGSEA. CDR3 length: 13 amino acids. Deletions cut 4 bases from V and 2 bases from J, with 12 bases between. CDR3 in DNA: TGCAGCGTTGTGCGGACAGTTGCCTACGAGCAGTACTTC. Protein product: CSVVRTVAYEQYF.

This clonotype appeared many times. This chain links TRBV5-6 with TRBJ2-2, with D unresolved. Germline V lookup: CDR1 SGHDT, CDR2 YYEEEE. The length of the CDR3 is 15 residues. Deletions cut 4 bases from V and 5 bases from J, with 15 bases between. CDR3 residues: CASSRKAPGTGELFF. The DNA for the CDR3 is TGTGCCAGCAGCCGAAAGGCCCCAGGAACCGGGGAGCTGTTTTTT.

The CDR3 reads CATSSFRDRGPYNSPLHF. The CDR3 region has the DNA TGTGCCACCAGCAGCTTTCGGGACAGGGGGCCGTATAATTCACCCCTCCACTTT. The rearrangement joins TRBV15 to TRBJ1-6; 12 bases are a match to TRBD1. The CDR3 runs to 18 residues. The germline V gene has CDR1 LNHNV and CDR2 YYDKDF (reference sequence). V was pared by 3 bases and J by 4 bases, with 7 bases of the junction left unmatched.

In this sample, this clonotype turned up many times. J is TRBJ2-2 and V is TRBV3-1; perhaps TRBD2 as D (5 bases). Germline values: CDR1 LGHDT, CDR2 YNNKEL (reference sequence). This CDR3 region has 14 residues. V lost 0 bases and J lost 8, with 10 bases in between. As DNA, the CDR3 is TGTGCCAGCAGCCAAGAATGGCTAGCTGGGGAGCTGTTTTTT. The encoded protein is CASSQEWLAGELFF.

This clonotype was detected many times. The chain employs TRBV6-1 and TRBJ2-7; 12 bases match TRBD2. The CDR3 loop spans 16 amino acids. The germline gives CDR1 MNHNS, CDR2 SASEGT. V shed 3 bases, J shed 4 bases, and the junction held 7 bases outside the gene matches. The CDR3 nucleotides are TGTGCCAGCAGTGAGGAGCTAGCGGGAGGGAGGTACGAGCAGTACTTC. Translated: CASSEELAGGRYEQYF.

The chain is built from TRBV9 and TRBJ1-2; TRBD1 is a possible D gene (6 bases). The CDR3 is 16 residues long. The germline gives CDR1 SGDLS, CDR2 YYNGEE. V lost 4 bases and J 4 bases, leaving 20 bases between the germline ends. The CDR3 sequence is CASSPRGLQGGYGYTF. The CDR3 DNA reads as TGTGCCAGCAGCCCCAGGGGACTGCAGGGTGGCTATGGCTACACCTTC.

This chain uses TRBV7-9 with TRBJ2-5; either TRBD1 or TRBD2 may supply D (6 bases each). The CDR3 extends over 19 amino acids. Per germline, CDR1 SEHNR and CDR2 FQNEAQ (reference sequence). V was shortened by 5 bases and J by 0 bases, with 25 bases between the two germline ends. This CDR3 reads CASSHSAGLGGRDQETQYF. CDR3 in DNA: TGTGCCAGCAGCCATAGTGCGGGGCTCGGGGGCCGTGACCAAGAGACCCAGTACTTC.

In this sample, this clonotype turned up many times. V usage is TRBV6-6 and J usage is TRBJ2-1; 12 bases map to TRBD2. Germline assignment: CDR1 MNHNY and CDR2 SVGAGI (reference sequence). After removal of 8 bases from V and 5 bases from J, the junction contained 4 bases not matched to a gene. This CDR3 region has 14 residues. Here the CDR3 reads CASLLAGGNNEQFF. CDR3 bases: TGTGCCAGCTTACTAGCGGGAGGAAACAATGAGCAGTTCTTC.

This clonotype was seen repeatedly, ten times or more. The gene calls are TRBV7-8 and TRBJ2-5; D not resolved. V was shortened by 8 bases and J by 7 bases, with 8 bases between the two germline ends. The germline V gene has CDR1 SGHVS and CDR2 FQNEAQ. CDR3 length equals 10 residues. CDR3 nucleotide sequence: TGTGCCAGCGAGAGGAGGACCCAGTACTTC. This codes for CASERRTQYF.

The gene calls are TRBV29-1 and TRBJ2-7; 11 bases fit TRBD1. The V and J ends lost 6 bases and 4 bases, in that order; junction bases with no gene match: 8. Germline CDR1 is SQVTM and CDR2 is ANQGSEA. This CDR3 has 14 residues. CDR3 region: CSVMGQGVRYEQYF. The CDR3 nucleotides read TGCAGCGTCATGGGACAGGGGGTTCGATACGAGCAGTACTTC.

This clonotype was counted many times. This sequence joins TRBV11-3 and TRBJ2-2; D is ambiguous. This CDR3 contains 14 residues. Germline V gives CDR1 SGHNT, CDR2 YENEEA. With 1 base removed from V and 2 bases from J, the gap between germline ends came to 5 bases. CDR3 coding DNA: TGTGCCAGCAGCTTAGTCCCCAACACCGGGGAGCTGTTTTTT. Translated: CASSLVPNTGELFF.

The V call is TRBV7-2, the J call TRBJ2-4; 7 bases match TRBD2. The CDR3 runs 18 residues. Germline CDR1 SGHTA, CDR2 FQGNSA. The V segment lost 5 bases and the J segment 0 bases; nucleotides outside the gene matches: 13. In DNA form, the CDR3 reads TGTGCCAGCAGCCCCCGTGGTGGGGAGGGGTTAGCCAAAAACATTCAGTACTTC. Translated: CASSPRGGEGLAKNIQYF.

At least ten counts were recorded for this clonotype. The J gene is TRBJ2-2, the V gene TRBV11-3, with 7 bases matching TRBD1. Germline CDR1 reads SGHNT; CDR2 reads YENEEA. This CDR3 is built from 16 residues. V was clipped by 5 bases and J by 1 base; unmatched bases: 7. CDR3 coding DNA: TGTGCCAGCAGCCCGACAGGGAGAAGGAACACCGGGGAGCTGTTTTTT. Protein sequence: CASSPTGRRNTGELFF.